This TCR beta chain was documented in a study of T cell repertoires in cytomegalovirus infection. The study, taken as a whole, reports: What dominated the ex vivo response were HLA-C-restricted CMV-specific TCR beta clonotypes.

TCRdb recomputed calls from the reads with MiXCR, one row per CDR3 protein. Altogether approximately 110,000 distinct CDR3 sequences are present, around 28% being singletons, with the ten largest covering around 80%. On this clonotype: Its antigen remains unidentified.

Germline CDR1 is SGHVS and CDR2 is FNYEAQ. The CDR3 covers 12 residues. The source is a human donor in good health (CMV status not recorded). Some clones in this sample may be carry-over from other donors' samples. This chain uses TRBV7-6 with TRBJ2-2; TRBD1 matches at 7 bases. This material consisted of CD8+ T cells from cultured PBMCs, taken from culture after CMV antigen stimulation. CDR3 protein: CATGMNTGELFF. The CDR3 DNA is TGTGCGACAGGGATGAACACCGGGGAGCTGTTTTTT.